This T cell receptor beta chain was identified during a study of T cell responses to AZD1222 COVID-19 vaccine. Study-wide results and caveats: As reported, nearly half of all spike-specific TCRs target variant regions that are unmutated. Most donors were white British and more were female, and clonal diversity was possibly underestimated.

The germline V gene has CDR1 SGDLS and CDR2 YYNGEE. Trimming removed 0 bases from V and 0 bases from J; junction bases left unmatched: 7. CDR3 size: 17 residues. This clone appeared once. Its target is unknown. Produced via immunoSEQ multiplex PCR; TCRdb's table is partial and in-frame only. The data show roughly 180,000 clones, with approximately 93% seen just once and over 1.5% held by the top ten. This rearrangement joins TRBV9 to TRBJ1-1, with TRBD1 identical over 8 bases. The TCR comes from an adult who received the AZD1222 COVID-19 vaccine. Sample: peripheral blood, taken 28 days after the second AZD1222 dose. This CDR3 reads CASSVDGRGLMNTEAFF. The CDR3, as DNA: TGTGCCAGCAGCGTAGATGGCAGGGGGCTTATGAACACTGAAGCTTTCTTT.